One and the same sample provided the 18 T cell receptor beta chains below, sequenced in a study of T cells in Graves' hyperthyroidism and ophthalmopathy. RNA transcripts provided the source from which TCR beta CDR3 regions were amplified. Using the HTBI primer set, a first-round RT-PCR was run on the TCR CDR3. TCRdb redid the calling of the multiplex PCR reads with MiXCR, one entry per CDR3 protein. The table records some 720,000 distinct CDR3 sequences, 16% of them present only once. The sequenced sample consisted of blood. All receptors come from a man aged 18 to 30 with Graves' hyperthyroidism.

This clonotype was detected many times. The rearrangement links TRBV6-1 to TRBJ2-2, with D possibly TRBD1 on 5 matching bases. Germline values: CDR1 MNHNS, CDR2 SASEGT. V was pared by 11 bases and J by 0 bases, with 13 bases between. The CDR3 covers 14 residues. The CDR3 DNA reads as TGTGCCGGGGCCCAGGCTTCGAACACCGGGGAGCTGTTTTTT. It yields the protein CAGAQASNTGELFF.

The chain couples TRBV27 to TRBJ1-4; D call uncertain. The germline V and J ends were trimmed by 4 bases and 3 bases, with 9 bases remaining between them. The CDR3 has 14 amino acids. CDR1 and CDR2 from the germline V gene are MNHEY and SMNVEV (reference sequence). The CDR3 sequence is CASSSRDPNEKLFF. The CDR3 DNA reads as TGTGCCAGCAGTTCCCGTGATCCTAATGAAAAACTGTTTTTT.

The chain is built from TRBV5-6 and TRBJ2-7; D possibly corresponds to TRBD1 (6 bases). The CDR3 runs to 16 residues. The V gene lost 3 bases and the J gene lost 0 bases, with 16 bases spanning the gap. Germline V gene sequence: CDR1 SGHDT, CDR2 YYEEEE. The CDR3 protein is CASSWAPSDSSYEQYF. The CDR3 region has the DNA TGTGCCAGCAGCTGGGCCCCTTCGGACAGCTCCTACGAGCAGTACTTC.

This clonotype came up many times. The J gene is TRBJ2-5, the V gene TRBV11-2; TRBD2 agrees at 13 bases. This CDR3 is 15 amino acids long. The germline V gene has CDR1 SGHAT and CDR2 FQNNGV. J gave up 14 bases and V 5 bases, and 14 bases lay outside the gene matches. The CDR3 DNA follows: TGTGCCAGCAGCATCAACCCGGGACTAGCGGGACTATACTACTTC. Protein product: CASSINPGLAGLYYF.

V usage is TRBV18 and J usage is TRBJ1-3; no clear D gene. Trimming stripped 1 base from V and 0 bases from J, with 13 bases between. Germline V gene lookup returns CDR1 KGHSH and CDR2 LQKENI. The CDR3 length is 17 residues. CDR3 in DNA: TGTGCCAGCTCACCACGGGAGAACTTAGACTCTGGAAACACCATATATTTT. Protein sequence: CASSPRENLDSGNTIYF.

At least ten counts were recorded for this clonotype. The V and J genes are TRBV7-9 and TRBJ2-3; D might be TRBD1 or TRBD2, each matching 5 bases. Germline V CDR1 and CDR2: SEHNR, FQNEAQ (reference sequence). V dropped 5 bases and J dropped 2 bases, with 11 bases sitting between them. The CDR3 spans 14 residues. The CDR3 DNA reads TGTGCCAGCAGCGAGGGACGAGCCACAGATACGCAGTATTTT. Its protein is CASSEGRATDTQYF.

The sample holds many counts of this clonotype. The rearrangement uses TRBV7-9 and TRBJ2-7; D gene ambiguous. From germline, CDR1 is SEHNR and CDR2 FQNEAQ (reference sequence). The V and J ends lost 1 base and 6 bases respectively, with 16 bases between them. This CDR3 has 15 residues. CDR3: CASSLVGSTLGEQYF. DNA of the CDR3: TGTGCCAGCAGCTTAGTAGGCTCTACCCTTGGCGAGCAGTACTTC.

This clonotype has ten or more counts. The chain uses TRBV20-1 and TRBJ1-1; D is ambiguous. Germline assignment: CDR1 DFQATT and CDR2 SNEGSKA (reference sequence). Trimming left V 0 bases short and J 2 bases short, with 1 base between. The CDR3 has 11 residues. In nucleotides, the CDR3 is TGCAGTGCTAGAGAAAACACTGAAGCTTTCTTT. Encoded protein: CSARENTEAFF.

This clonotype showed up many times. V and J are TRBV19 and TRBJ2-3, with D maybe TRBD2 (6 bases). The CDR3 has 15 residues. Germline V gives CDR1 LNHDA, CDR2 SQIVND (reference sequence). The V and J ends lost 5 bases and 4 bases respectively, with 16 bases between them. The DNA of the CDR3 is TGTGCCAGTAGTTCTACAGGATTAGCGGCAGATACGCAGTATTTT. Translated, it gives CASSSTGLAADTQYF.

This clonotype has ten or more counts. CDR3 nucleotide sequence: TGTGCCAGCAGTCCCCGTCCCGTATGGCCCCAGCATTTT. As protein: CASSPRPVWPQHF. The chain combines TRBV6-2 or TRBV6-3 with TRBJ1-5, with unresolved D. The CDR3 extends over 13 amino acids. The ends were cut back, 5 bases at V and 9 bases at J, with 14 bases in the middle. CDR1 and CDR2 from the germline V gene are MNHEY and SVGEGT.

The rearrangement joins TRBV19 to TRBJ1-5; no firm D call. The V gene lost 1 base and the J gene lost 9 bases, with 13 bases spanning the gap. CDR3 length: 14 residues. Germline CDR1 and CDR2: LNHDA and SQIVND (reference sequence). The chain's CDR3 is CASSIGPLQPPQHF. CDR3 in DNA: TGTGCCAGTAGTATAGGGCCATTACAGCCGCCCCAGCATTTT.

V is TRBV5-1 and J is TRBJ1-1; a weak D match, TRBD1 (6 bases). The CDR3 contains 15 residues. V was trimmed by 0 bases and J by 3 bases, leaving 12 bases between them. Per the germline V gene, CDR1 is SGHRS and CDR2 is YFSETQ. The CDR3 sequence: CASSLALGGYTEAFF. CDR3 nucleotides: TGCGCCAGCAGCTTGGCCTTAGGGGGGTACACTGAAGCTTTCTTT.

The sample holds a few counts of this clonotype. J is TRBJ2-5 and V is TRBV24-1; unclear D gene. V was pared by 1 base and J by 3 bases, with 14 bases between. This CDR3 spans 16 amino acids. CDR1 and CDR2 (germline): KGHDR, SFDVKD. Here the CDR3 DNA reads TGTGCCACCAGTGATTTCGGAGCGAAAGGAAAAGAGACCCAGTACTTC. Protein sequence: CATSDFGAKGKETQYF.

This clonotype was detected many times. The chain is built from TRBV28 and TRBJ2-7; unclear D gene. The germline V gene has CDR1 MDHEN and CDR2 SYDVKM. The CDR3 sequence is 14 residues long. V lost 2 bases and J 2 bases, leaving 10 bases between the germline ends. This CDR3 reads CASSLGQETYEQYF. For the CDR3, the DNA is TGTGCCAGCAGTTTAGGCCAGGAGACCTACGAGCAGTACTTC.

This clonotype has only a few counts. The J gene is TRBJ2-7, the V gene TRBV19; D might be TRBD1 (6 bases). V lost 9 bases to trimming and J lost 6 bases, with 15 bases between them. The CDR3 length is 12 residues. Germline CDR1 and CDR2: LNHDA and SQIVND (reference sequence). CDR3: CASSQQGVEQYF. DNA for the CDR3: TGTGCCAGCTCACAACAGGGAGTCGAGCAGTACTTC.

The V call is TRBV29-1, the J call TRBJ1-2; possible D gene TRBD1, 5 bases. Per germline, CDR1 SQVTM and CDR2 ANQGSEA. V was shortened by 6 bases and J by 3 bases, with 11 bases between the two germline ends. This CDR3 comprises 12 residues. The CDR3 sequence is CSVRGGDYGYTF. The CDR3 bases are TGCAGCGTCCGGGGGGGAGACTATGGCTACACCTTC.

Details on this clonotype: No conserved phenylalanine or tryptophan is present at the end of the CDR3, so a read error is the likely explanation. In nucleotides, the CDR3 is TGTGCCAGCAGCCGAAGCGGGAGATTTTACGAGCAGTACCTC. This encodes CASSRSGRFYEQYL. The rearrangement uses TRBV28 and TRBJ2-7, with 8 bases that match TRBD2. The germline V gene encodes CDR1 MDHEN and CDR2 SYDVKM. CDR3 length: 14 residues. J was trimmed by 4 bases and V by 6 bases; bases with no gene match: 8.

The V call is TRBV30, the J call TRBJ1-5; D may be TRBD1 (6 bases). CDR1 and CDR2 from the germline V gene are GTSNPN and SVGIG (reference sequence). This CDR3 comprises 13 residues. V was shortened by 4 bases and J by 1 base, with 8 bases between the two germline ends. DNA for the CDR3: TGTGCCTGGAAGGGGGGGAGCAATCAGCCCCAGCATTTT. Translation gives CAWKGGSNQPQHF.